This is a list of T cell receptor beta chains from one sample in a study of blood T cell repertoires in COVID-19. Profiled with immunoSEQ multiplex PCR; TCRdb holds only in-frame clones, not every one. The table lists 250,000 to 400,000 clones, around 88% of them singletons. The material sequenced was peripheral blood. These receptors were taken from a woman aged 25 to 39 with COVID-19, enrolled during active disease. The CDR3 runs from the conserved cysteine through the conserved F or W. Fields, in order: D gene, J gene, clone size, V gene, CDR3 protein, CDR3 DNA. D genes are given only for firm matches. Clone sizes are given selectively: once, few, many, or a class where the clone is expanded.

- | TRBJ1-1 | once | TRBV18 | CASSPLPGRSSNTEAFF | TGTGCCAGCTCACCACTTCCGGGGAGGTCGTCGAACACTGAAGCTTTCTTT
TRBD2 | TRBJ2-7 | - | TRBV30 | CALIAGGLHEQYF | TGTGCCTTAATAGCGGGGGGGCTCCACGAGCAGTACTTC
- | TRBJ1-5 | - | TRBV9 | CASSVSGRPHQPQHF | TGTGCCAGCAGCGTTTCAGGGCGCCCTCATCAGCCCCAGCATTTT
- | TRBJ2-2 | - | TRBV3-1/TRBV3-2 | CASSRARGLPGELFF | TGTGCCAGCAGCCGAGCAAGAGGGCTGCCCGGGGAGCTGTTTTTT
- | TRBJ1-6 | - | TRBV6-1 | CASSGGWGDSYNSPLHF | TGTGCCAGCAGTGGGGGATGGGGGGACTCCTATAATTCACCCCTCCACTTT
TRBD2 | TRBJ2-3 | - | TRBV7-3 | CASSPRGTSGTSTDTQYF | TGTGCCAGCAGCCCGCGGGGGACTAGCGGCACTAGCACAGATACGCAGTATTTT
TRBD2 | TRBJ2-5 | - | TRBV9 | CASSSGLAGGLETQYF | TGTGCCAGCAGCTCTGGACTAGCGGGGGGACTAGAGACCCAGTACTTC
- | TRBJ1-2 | - | TRBV7-2 | CASSLDRGAPGYTF | TGTGCCAGCAGCTTAGATCGGGGGGCACCTGGCTACACCTTC
TRBD1 | TRBJ2-1 | - | TRBV27 | CASSRSYGTGAVNEQFF | TGTGCCAGCAGCCGATCTTACGGGACAGGGGCGGTCAATGAGCAGTTCTTC
TRBD1 | TRBJ1-4 | - | TRBV15 | CASQGANEKLFF | TGTGCCTCACAGGGGGCGAATGAAAAACTGTTTTTT
- | TRBJ1-1 | - | TRBV5-1 | CASSPGSANTEAFF | TGCGCCAGCAGCCCAGGCTCTGCGAACACTGAAGCTTTCTTT
- | TRBJ1-2 | few | TRBV6-5 | CASSSLVGGYTF | TGTGCCAGCAGTTCCCTAGTTGGGGGCTACACCTTC
- | TRBJ1-5 | - | TRBV5-1 | CASSLDSSNQPQHF | TGCGCCAGCAGCTTGGATAGTAGCAATCAGCCCCAGCATTTT
- | TRBJ1-6 | - | TRBV27 | CASSLFRGSYNSPLHF | TGTGCCAGCAGTTTATTTCGGGGCTCCTATAATTCACCCCTCCACTTT
- | TRBJ2-7 | - | TRBV6-2/TRBV6-3 | CASSYRSGGPYEQYF | TGTGCCAGCAGTTACCGGTCCGGGGGACCCTACGAGCAGTACTTC
- | TRBJ2-5 | - | TRBV7-2 | CASSLSSSAVTIGETQYF | TGTGCCAGCAGCTTAAGTTCCTCGGCAGTGACAATTGGGGAGACCCAGTACTTC
- | TRBJ1-2 | - | TRBV6-1 | CASSESTARGFGGYTF | TGTGCCAGCAGTGAAAGTACGGCCAGGGGTTTTGGTGGCTACACCTTC
TRBD1 | TRBJ1-2 | - | TRBV30 | CAWSAGTGGNYGYTF | TGTGCCTGGAGTGCCGGGACAGGGGGGAACTATGGCTACACCTTC
- | TRBJ1-1 | - | TRBV30 | CAWSSGVANTEAFF | TGTGCCTGGAGTTCCGGGGTCGCGAACACTGAAGCTTTCTTT
TRBD2 | TRBJ2-3 | - | TRBV11-2 | CASSLELAGFSTDTQYF | TGTGCCAGCAGCTTAGAGTTAGCGGGTTTTAGCACAGATACGCAGTATTTT
- | TRBJ1-1 | - | TRBV24-1 | CATRETGYTEAFF | TGTGCCACCAGGGAAACAGGATACACTGAAGCTTTCTTT
- | TRBJ2-5 | - | TRBV3-1/TRBV3-2 | CASRIRGAETQYF | TGTGCCAGCAGGATTCGGGGGGCAGAGACCCAGTACTTC
TRBD2 | TRBJ2-5 | - | TRBV29-1 | CSVEQRGISQETQYF | TGCAGCGTTGAGCAGCGGGGGATATCCCAAGAGACCCAGTACTTC
TRBD1 | TRBJ2-7 | - | TRBV27 | CASSSHPDRGEYEQYF | TGTGCCAGCAGTAGCCATCCGGACAGGGGAGAGTACGAGCAGTACTTC
- | TRBJ1-1 | - | TRBV19 | CASSIVSRGSNTEAFF | TGTGCCAGTAGTATAGTCTCCAGGGGCTCGAACACTGAAGCTTTCTTT
- | TRBJ1-5 | - | TRBV2 | CASSAGNQPQHF | TGTGCCAGCAGTGCGGGCAATCAGCCCCAGCATTTT
- | TRBJ1-1 | - | TRBV6-5 | CASSSLFYTEAFF | TGTGCCAGCAGTTCCCTATTCTACACTGAAGCTTTCTTT